This entry features one T cell receptor (beta chain) sequence. The ends were cut back, 4 bases at V and 0 bases at J, with 10 bases in the middle. CDR1 and CDR2 (germline): SGHTA, FQGNSA. The CDR3 spans 15 residues. The data were produced by immunoSEQ multiplex PCR, yet TCRdb's version contains in-frame clones alone and is incomplete. The table lists about half a million clones, around 80% of them singletons. This entry comes from a study of shared clonotypes between healthy human individuals. Sample: PBMCs. The chain employs TRBV7-2 and TRBJ1-3; no definite D call. This receptor was identified in a woman aged 40-49 years in good health. Some clones in this sample may be carry-over from other donors' samples. CDR3 nucleotide sequence: TGTGCCAGCAGCTGGAAGGCCCTCTCTGGAAACACCATATATTTT. Its protein is CASSWKALSGNTIYF.